The next 11 T cell receptor beta chains were all read from a single sample in a study of OX40 agonist ivuxolimab in advanced cancers. Using immunoSEQ multiplex PCR, the repertoire was profiled, and TCRdb retains in-frame clones only, with some absent. The sample records 70,000 to 95,000 clones, 80% to 90% being singletons. Sequences were derived from CD4+ or CD8+ T cells sorted from blood, sampled in a trial of the OX40 agonist ivuxolimab. These receptors originate from an adult with an advanced solid tumor such as melanoma, head and neck, liver or kidney cancer.

The chain joins TRBV5-4 to TRBJ2-5; TRBD1 might be the D (6 bases). CDR1 is SGHNT, CDR2 YYREEE, per germline (reference sequence). Trimming cost V 2 bases and J 1 base, with 9 bases left between them. This CDR3 is built from 14 residues. The CDR3 DNA is TGTGCCAGCAGCTTAGCCAGGGGCCAAGAGACCCAGTACTTC. It encodes CASSLARGQETQYF.

The gene calls are TRBV18 and TRBJ1-2, with 10 bases lining up with TRBD1. There are 14 residues in the CDR3. J was trimmed by 7 bases and V by 6 bases; bases with no gene match: 8. Germline CDR1 is KGHSH and CDR2 is LQKENI. The CDR3 DNA reads TGTGCCAGCTCGTTGGGACAGGGGATGGTTGGCTACACCTTC. Its protein product is CASSLGQGMVGYTF.

The chain carries TRBV4-2 and TRBJ2-7; weak D call: TRBD1 (6 bases). Germline V gene data show CDR1 as LGHNA and CDR2 as YNFKEQ. There are 17 residues in the CDR3. V lost 0 bases and J lost 4, with 19 bases in between. CDR3 nucleotide sequence: TGTGCCAGCAGCCAAGATTTCCAGGGGCGCCCCTTTTACGAGCAGTACTTC. Translated: CASSQDFQGRPFYEQYF.

As DNA, the CDR3 is TGTGCCAGCAGCAATAAAGGAGCGGAGAGCTCCTATAATTCACCCCTCCACTTT. Protein sequence: CASSNKGAESSYNSPLHF. This chain connects TRBV21-1 to TRBJ1-6. TRBV21-1 is flagged as a pseudogene. This CDR3 contains 18 residues.

V is TRBV10-1 and J is TRBJ2-3; 7 nucleotides line up with TRBD1. V dropped 3 bases and J dropped 6; count of bases not matched to a gene: 12. Germline CDR1 reads WNHNN; CDR2 reads SYGVQD (reference sequence). The CDR3 covers 16 residues. CDR3 residues: CASSDYRDSLRDTQYF. CDR3 bases: TGCGCCAGCAGTGACTATAGGGACAGCCTCAGGGATACGCAGTATTTT.

This chain connects TRBV6-1 to TRBJ2-4; a weak D match, TRBD1 (6 bases). The V end was cut by 7 bases, the J end by 2 bases, with 12 bases between. CDR1 is MNHNS and CDR2 is SASEGT in the germline V gene. The CDR3 spans 14 residues. CDR3 region: CASNSQGPKNIQYF. The CDR3 DNA reads as TGTGCCAGCAATTCACAGGGACCCAAAAACATTCAGTACTTC.

The genes are TRBV6-1 and TRBJ1-2; unclear D gene. CDR3 size: 12 residues. Trimming removed 6 bases from V and 0 bases from J, with 5 bases in between. The germline gives CDR1 MNHNS, CDR2 SASEGT. For the CDR3, the DNA is TGTGCCAGCAGACAGACTAACTATGGCTACACCTTC. Translating it yields CASRQTNYGYTF.

The CDR3 DNA is TGTGCCAGCAGCTTCCAGAGGCGCGGAGTAAACACCGGGGAGCTGTTTTTT. Its translation is CASSFQRRGVNTGELFF. The chain links TRBV7-7 to TRBJ2-2; no firm D call. V was clipped by 3 bases and J by 2 bases, with 16 bases between them. CDR1 SSHAT and CDR2 FNYEAQ come from the germline V gene (reference sequence). The CDR3 spans 17 residues.

The V and J genes are TRBV27 and TRBJ1-5; 7 positions agree with TRBD1. The CDR3 has 15 amino acids. The germline gives CDR1 MNHEY, CDR2 SMNVEV (reference sequence). Trimming cost V 2 bases and J 0 bases; bases outside gene matches: 1. The CDR3 DNA follows: TGTGCCAGCAGTTTAGAGGGGGCTAGCAATCAGCCCCAGCATTTT. Residues: CASSLEGASNQPQHF.

The chain links TRBV9 to TRBJ2-7, with D possibly called TRBD1 or TRBD2 (5 bases each). Deletions cut 3 bases from V and 6 bases from J, with 10 bases between. Germline CDR1 reads SGDLS; CDR2 reads YYNGEE. The CDR3 extends over 12 amino acids. This chain's CDR3 is CASSAGLGEQYF. In DNA, the CDR3 is TGTGCCAGCAGCGCGGGGCTAGGCGAGCAGTACTTC.

The rearrangement links TRBV7-9 to TRBJ2-6, with D hard to call. Trimming left V 3 bases short and J 0 bases short, with 15 bases between. Germline values: CDR1 SEHNR, CDR2 FQNEAQ (reference sequence). The CDR3 has 18 amino acids. The CDR3 region has the DNA TGTGCCAGCAGCTTTCCCCCTGATATCTACTCTGGGGCCAACGTCCTGACTTTC. It translates to CASSFPPDIYSGANVLTF.